The present TCR beta chain was sequenced within a study of shared clonotypes between healthy human individuals. Naive CD8 populations comprised CD45RO-negative cells positively selected for CCR7, excluding terminally differentiated effector memory CD45RA+ cells. Germline CDR1 SGHKS, CDR2 YYEKEE (reference sequence). CDR3 size: 12 residues. Trimming cost V 2 bases and J 9 bases, with 9 bases left between them. Here immunoSEQ multiplex PCR was the method, and the copy in TCRdb shows in-frame clones only, minus some. The table shows under 2,000,000 clones, with just under 95% occurring only once. The TCR originated in a man between 18 and 35 years old in good health. The gene calls are TRBV5-5 and TRBJ2-1; perhaps D is TRBD1 or TRBD2 (5 bases each). The material sequenced was naive CD8+ T cells sorted from blood. This CDR3 reads CASSLGDAEQFF. CDR3 DNA sequence: TGTGCCAGCAGCTTAGGGGACGCTGAGCAGTTCTTC.